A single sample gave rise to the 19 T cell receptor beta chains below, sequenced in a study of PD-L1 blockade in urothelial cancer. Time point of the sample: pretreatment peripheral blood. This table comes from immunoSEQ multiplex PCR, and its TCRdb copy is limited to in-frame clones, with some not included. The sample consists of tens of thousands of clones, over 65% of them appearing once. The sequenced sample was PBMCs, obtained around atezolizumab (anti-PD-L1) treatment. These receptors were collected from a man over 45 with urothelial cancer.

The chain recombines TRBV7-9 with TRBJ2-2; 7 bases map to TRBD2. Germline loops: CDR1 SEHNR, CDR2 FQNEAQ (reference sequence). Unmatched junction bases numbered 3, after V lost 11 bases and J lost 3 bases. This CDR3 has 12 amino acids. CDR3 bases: TGTGCCGGTGGGAGGGACACCGGGGAGCTGTTTTTT. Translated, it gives CAGGRDTGELFF.

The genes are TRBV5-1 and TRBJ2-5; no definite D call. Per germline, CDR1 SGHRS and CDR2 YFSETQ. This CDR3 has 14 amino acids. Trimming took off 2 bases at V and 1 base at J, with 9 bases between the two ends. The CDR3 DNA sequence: TGCGCCAGCAGCTTTGATGGCAGCCAAGAGACCCAGTACTTC. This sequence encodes CASSFDGSQETQYF.

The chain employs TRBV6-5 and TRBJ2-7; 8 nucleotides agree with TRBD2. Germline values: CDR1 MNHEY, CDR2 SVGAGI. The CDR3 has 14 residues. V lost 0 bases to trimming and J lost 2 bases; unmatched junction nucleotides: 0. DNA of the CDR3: TGTGCCAGCAGTTACTCTAGCGGGACCTACGAGCAGTACTTC. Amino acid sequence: CASSYSSGTYEQYF.

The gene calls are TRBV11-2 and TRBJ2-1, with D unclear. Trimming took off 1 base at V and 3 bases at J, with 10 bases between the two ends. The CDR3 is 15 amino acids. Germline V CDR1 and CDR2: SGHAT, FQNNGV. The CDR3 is CASSLGRFLYNEQFF. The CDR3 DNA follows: TGTGCCAGCAGCTTAGGCAGGTTCCTCTACAATGAGCAGTTCTTC. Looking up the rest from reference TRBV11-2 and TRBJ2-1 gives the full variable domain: EAGVAQSPRYKIIEKRQSVAFWCNPISGHATLYWYQQILGQGPKLLIQFQNNGVVDDSQLPKDRFSAERLKGVDSTLKIQPAKLEDSAVYLCASSLGRFLYNEQFFGPGTRLTVL.

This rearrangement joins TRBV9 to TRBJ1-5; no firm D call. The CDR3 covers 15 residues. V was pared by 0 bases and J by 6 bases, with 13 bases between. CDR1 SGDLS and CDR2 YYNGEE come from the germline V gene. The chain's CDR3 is CASSVDEGIGQPQHF. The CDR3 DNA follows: TGTGCCAGCAGCGTAGACGAGGGAATCGGTCAGCCCCAGCATTTT.

The CDR3 DNA sequence: TGCGCCAGCAGCCAAGTTGACGCGGGAGGCCGCGAGCAGTACTTC. This sequence encodes CASSQVDAGGREQYF. The V and J genes are TRBV4-3 and TRBJ2-7, with 8 bases lining up with TRBD2. CDR1 and CDR2 (germline): LGHNA, YSLEER. This CDR3 has 15 amino acids. J lost 6 bases, V lost 1 base, and 8 bases had no gene match.

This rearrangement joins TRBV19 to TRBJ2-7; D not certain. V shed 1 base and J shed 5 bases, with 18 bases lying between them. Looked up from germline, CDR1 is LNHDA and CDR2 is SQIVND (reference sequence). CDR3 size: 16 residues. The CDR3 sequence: CASSIGQSRVWDEQYF. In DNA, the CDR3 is TGTGCCAGTAGTATAGGTCAGTCCCGGGTGTGGGACGAGCAGTACTTC.

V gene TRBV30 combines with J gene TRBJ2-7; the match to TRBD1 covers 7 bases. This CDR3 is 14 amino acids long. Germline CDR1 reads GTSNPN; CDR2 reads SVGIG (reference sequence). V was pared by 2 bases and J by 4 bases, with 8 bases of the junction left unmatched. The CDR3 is CAWSPQGDLYEQYF. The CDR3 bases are TGTGCCTGGAGTCCCCAGGGGGACCTGTACGAGCAGTACTTC.

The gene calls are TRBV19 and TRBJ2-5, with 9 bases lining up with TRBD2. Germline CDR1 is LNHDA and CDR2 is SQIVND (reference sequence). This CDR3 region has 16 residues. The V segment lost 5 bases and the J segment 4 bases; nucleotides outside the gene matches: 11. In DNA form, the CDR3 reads TGTGCCAGTAGTGTACCCGGGACTAGCTTTGTAGAGACCCAGTACTTC. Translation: CASSVPGTSFVETQYF.

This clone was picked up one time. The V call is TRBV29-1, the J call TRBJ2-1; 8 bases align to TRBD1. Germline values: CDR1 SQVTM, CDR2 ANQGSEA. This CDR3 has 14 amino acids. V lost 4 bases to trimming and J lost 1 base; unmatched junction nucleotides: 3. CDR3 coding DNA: TGCAGCGTTGCCCAGGGGGCGTCCTACAATGAGCAGTTCTTC. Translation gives CSVAQGASYNEQFF.

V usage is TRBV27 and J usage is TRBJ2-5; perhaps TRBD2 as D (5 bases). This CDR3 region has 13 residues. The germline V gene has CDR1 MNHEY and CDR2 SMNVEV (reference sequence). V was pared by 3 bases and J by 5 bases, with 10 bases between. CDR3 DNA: TGTGCCAGCAGTTTTAGCGTGGGGGAGACCCAGTACTTC. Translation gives CASSFSVGETQYF.

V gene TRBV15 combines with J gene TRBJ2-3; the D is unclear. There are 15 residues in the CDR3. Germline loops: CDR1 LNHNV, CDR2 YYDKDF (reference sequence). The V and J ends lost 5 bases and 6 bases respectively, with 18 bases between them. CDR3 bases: TGTGCCACCAGCGTGAGAGGTACCCCCGGGGATACGCAGTATTTT. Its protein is CATSVRGTPGDTQYF.

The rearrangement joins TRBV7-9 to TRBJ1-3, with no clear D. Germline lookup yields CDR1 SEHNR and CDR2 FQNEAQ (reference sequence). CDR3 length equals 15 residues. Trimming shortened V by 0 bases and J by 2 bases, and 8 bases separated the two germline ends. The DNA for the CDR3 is TGTGCCAGCAGCTTAGCGGGAGGTACTGGAAACACCATATATTTT. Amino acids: CASSLAGGTGNTIYF. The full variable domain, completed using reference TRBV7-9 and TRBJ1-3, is DTGVSQNPRHKITKRGQNVTFRCDPISEHNRLYWYRQTLGQGPEFLTYFQNEAQLEKSRLLSDRFSAERPKGSFSTLEIQRTEQGDSAMYLCASSLAGGTGNTIYFGEGSWLTVV.

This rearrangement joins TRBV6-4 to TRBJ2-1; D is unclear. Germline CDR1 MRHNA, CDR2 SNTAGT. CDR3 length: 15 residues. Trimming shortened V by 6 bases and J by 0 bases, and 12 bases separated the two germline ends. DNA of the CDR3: TGTGCCAGCAGCGAAACTCTGAGCTCCTACAATGAGCAGTTCTTC. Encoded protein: CASSETLSSYNEQFF.

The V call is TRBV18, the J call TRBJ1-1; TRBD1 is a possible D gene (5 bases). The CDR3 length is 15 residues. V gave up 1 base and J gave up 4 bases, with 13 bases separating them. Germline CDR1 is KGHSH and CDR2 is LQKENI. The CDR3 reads CASSPQGGATTEAFF. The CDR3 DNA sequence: TGTGCCAGCTCACCACAGGGTGGGGCCACCACTGAAGCTTTCTTT.

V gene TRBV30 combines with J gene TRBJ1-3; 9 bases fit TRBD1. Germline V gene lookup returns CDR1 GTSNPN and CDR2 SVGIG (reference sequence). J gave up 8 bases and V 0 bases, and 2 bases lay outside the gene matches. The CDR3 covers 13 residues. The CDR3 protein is CAWSVRQGDTIYF. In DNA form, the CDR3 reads TGTGCCTGGAGTGTGAGACAGGGGGACACCATATATTTT.

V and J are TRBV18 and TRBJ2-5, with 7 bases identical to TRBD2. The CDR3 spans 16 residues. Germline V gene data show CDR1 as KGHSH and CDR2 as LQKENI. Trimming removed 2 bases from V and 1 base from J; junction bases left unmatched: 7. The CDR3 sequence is CASSPFGGTLQETQYF. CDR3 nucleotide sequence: TGTGCCAGCTCACCATTCGGGGGGACCCTCCAAGAGACCCAGTACTTC.

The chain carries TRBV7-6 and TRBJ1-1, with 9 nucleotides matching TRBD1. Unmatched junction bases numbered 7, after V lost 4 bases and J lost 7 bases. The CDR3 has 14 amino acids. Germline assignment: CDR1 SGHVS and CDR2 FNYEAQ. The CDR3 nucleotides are TGTGCCAGCAGCTGGGGGGACAGGGACAATGAAGCTTTCTTT. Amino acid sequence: CASSWGDRDNEAFF.

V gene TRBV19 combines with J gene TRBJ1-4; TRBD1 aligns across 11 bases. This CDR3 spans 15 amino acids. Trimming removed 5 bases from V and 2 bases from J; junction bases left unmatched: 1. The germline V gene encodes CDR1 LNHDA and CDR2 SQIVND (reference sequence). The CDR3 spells CASSGQGATNEKLFF. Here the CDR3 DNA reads TGTGCCAGTAGTGGACAGGGGGCGACTAATGAAAAACTGTTTTTT.